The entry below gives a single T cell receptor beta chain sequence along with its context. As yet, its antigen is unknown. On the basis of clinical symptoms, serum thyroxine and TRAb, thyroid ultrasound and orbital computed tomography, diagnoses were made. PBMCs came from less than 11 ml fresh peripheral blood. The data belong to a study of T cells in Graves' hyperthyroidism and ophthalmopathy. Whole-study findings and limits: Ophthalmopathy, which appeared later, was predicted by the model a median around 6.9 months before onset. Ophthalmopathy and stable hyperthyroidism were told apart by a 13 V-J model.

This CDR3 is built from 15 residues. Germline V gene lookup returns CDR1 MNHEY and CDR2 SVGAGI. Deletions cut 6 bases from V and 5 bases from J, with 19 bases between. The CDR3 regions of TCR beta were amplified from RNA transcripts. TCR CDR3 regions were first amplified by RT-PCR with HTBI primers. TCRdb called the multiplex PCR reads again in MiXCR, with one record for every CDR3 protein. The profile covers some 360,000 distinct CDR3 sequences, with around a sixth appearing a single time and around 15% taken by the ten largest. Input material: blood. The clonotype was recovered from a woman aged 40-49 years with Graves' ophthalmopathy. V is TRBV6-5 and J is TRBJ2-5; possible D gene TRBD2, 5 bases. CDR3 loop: CASSQRTWRWETQYF. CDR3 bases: TGTGCCAGCAGCCAACGGACGTGGAGGTGGGAGACCCAGTACTTC.